The present T cell receptor (beta chain) was sequenced within a study of response to subunit inactivated influenza vaccine. The CDR3 has 14 residues. The J segment lost 15 bases and the V segment lost 5 bases, leaving 13 bases of the junction unmatched. CDR1 is LGHDT and CDR2 is YNNKEL in the germline V gene (reference sequence). TCRdb analysed the RT-PCR reads with MiXCR anew, one entry per CDR3 protein. The table shows more than 400,000 distinct CDR3 sequences, with approximately 7.3% occurring only once. Study findings and constraints: That few new T cells are recruited by each seasonal influenza vaccination was the authors' suggestion.

In its sample, this clonotype was seen a few times. The target antigen is unknown. The starting material was PBMCs from blood, obtained about 24 months after vaccination. This TCR was sampled from a man aged 50-75 years who received an inactivated influenza vaccine. The chain has TRBV3-1 and TRBJ2-1; 10 positions match TRBD2. CDR3 loop: CASSATLAGEPWFF. As DNA, the CDR3 is TGTGCCAGCAGCGCTACTCTAGCGGGAGAGCCATGGTTCTTC.